One and the same sample provided the 8 T cell receptor beta chains below, sequenced in a study of blood T cells in healthy people across ages. A second about 7 to 11 cycle PCR used barcoded and J-beta primers. TCRdb passed the 5' RACE reads through MiXCR, listing each CDR3 protein once. Of 1.8 million or so distinct CDR3 sequences listed, around 42% are singletons. Material for sequencing was blood. All receptors come from a human donor in good health.

The CDR3 protein is CASSQDLWQGETQYF. The CDR3 coding sequence is TGCGCCAGCAGCCAAGATTTGTGGCAGGGGGAGACCCAGTACTTC. The chain links TRBV4-3 to TRBJ2-7, with D perhaps TRBD1 (6 bases). The J call is doubtful: the DNA matches TRBJ2-5 better. CDR1 and CDR2 from the germline V gene are LGHNA and YSLEER. The CDR3 is 15 amino acids.

The chain is built from TRBV20-1 and TRBJ2-7, with TRBD1 as a possible D gene (5 bases). Germline V CDR1 and CDR2: DFQATT, SNEGSKA (reference sequence). CDR3 length: 13 residues. V lost 2 bases, J lost 5 bases, and 13 bases lay in between. Written as DNA, the CDR3 is TGCAGTGCTAGAAGGACCCAGGGTAACGAGCAGTACTTC. Protein sequence: CSARRTQGNEQYF.

V is TRBV7-9 and J is TRBJ2-1, with 8 bases lining up with TRBD2. Per germline, CDR1 SEHNR and CDR2 FQNEAQ (reference sequence). V shed 7 bases and J 8 bases; nucleotides not matched to a gene: 16. The CDR3 is made up of 16 amino acids. CDR3 in amino acids: CASTRPVGGGLDEQFF. CDR3 nucleotides: TGTGCCAGCACTCGGCCGGTCGGGGGGGGCCTGGATGAGCAGTTCTTC.

The chain recombines TRBV2 with TRBJ2-1, with 8 positions matching TRBD2. The junction had 11 bases not matched to a gene; V was cut back by 8 bases and J by 5 bases. This CDR3 has 15 amino acids. Per the germline V gene, CDR1 is SNHLY and CDR2 is FYNNEI. The CDR3 sequence is CASLPDAGGHNEQFF. The CDR3 coding sequence is TGTGCCAGCCTACCGGATGCGGGGGGTCACAATGAGCAGTTCTTC.

The chain has TRBV12-3 or TRBV12-4 and TRBJ2-7; the D is unclear. The germline V and J ends were trimmed by 1 base and 8 bases, with 12 bases remaining between them. The CDR3 is made up of 13 amino acids. As DNA, the CDR3 is TGTGCCAGCAGTTTAGGGCCCAATCACAAGCAGTACTTC. Its translation is CASSLGPNHKQYF.

This sequence joins TRBV21-1 and TRBJ1-2; the table's D call, TRBD1, was not checked against the DNA. TRBV21-1 is a pseudogene locus. The CDR3 sequence is 14 residues long. The CDR3 region is CASSDGQGASSYTF. DNA for the CDR3: TGTGCCAGCAGCGACGGACAGGGAGCTTCAAGCTACACCTTC.

V is TRBV20-1 and J is TRBJ2-1; D is perhaps TRBD2 (7 bases). The CDR3 covers 14 residues. Germline CDR1 DFQATT, CDR2 SNEGSKA (reference sequence). The ends were cut back, 4 bases at V and 4 bases at J, with 14 bases in the middle. The DNA of the CDR3 is TGCAGTGCTATACGGGGGGCCCTTTACAATGAGCAGTTCTTC. Amino acids: CSAIRGALYNEQFF.

V and J are TRBV12-3 or TRBV12-4 and TRBJ1-2; D unclear. Between the trimmed V and J ends, which lost 4 bases and 6 bases, there was a span of 9 bases. The CDR3 has 12 amino acids. The CDR3 sequence: CASSYRMNGYTF. In DNA, the CDR3 is TGTGCCAGCAGTTACCGAATGAATGGCTACACCTTC.